This TCR beta chain emerged from a study of Tregs in tolerant kidney transplant recipients (dated by TCRdb to the late 2010s). Looking at the study overall: The study applied TCRbeta sequencing to find donor-specific regulatory T cells before combined kidney and bone marrow transplantation and then followed those same cells after transplant. What the research found in general, with its limitations: In tolerant patients, the expansion of donor-specific Tregs was greater than global Treg expansion, suggesting that the expansion was antigen-driven rather than nonspecific. Expanding Tregs with activated donor B cells appeared to identify the most biologically relevant and donor-specific TCRbeta repertoire. The study was limited by small patient numbers, and the findings need validation in larger populations and under other immunosuppression protocols. Biological reproducibility was not directly addressed, though technical replication error appeared minimal. PCR primers changed over time for some patients, so nucleotide-level comparison across those patients' samples was not possible.

V lost 4 bases and J lost 3 bases; the stretch between them is 12 bases long. In the germline V gene, CDR1 corresponds to SQVTM and CDR2 to ANQGSEA. From the cysteine up to the phenylalanine, the CDR3 has a length of 13 residues. The DNA shown is the part of the CDR3 that was read: 30 bases, in frame from base 1. For TCRbeta CDR3 sequencing, genomic DNA was extracted from sorted cells using the QIAGEN DNeasy Blood and Tissue Kit. High-throughput TCRbeta CDR3 sequencing was carried out commercially through immunoSEQ, with PCR amplification with bias correction and internal controls included. The study's processing was this. Unique productive TCRbeta sequences were defined by CDR3 nucleotide sequence when primers matched and otherwise by CDR3 amino acid sequence together with Vbeta and Jbeta genes. Sorting error was corrected by removing sequences shared between sorted populations at a frequency ratio of 2:1 or less, and the remaining shared sequences were assigned to the higher population. A sequence counted as donor-reactive if, in CFSE-low cells, the sequence had a frequency of at least 0.01% and was expanded at least 5-fold compared with unstimulated cells. Jensen-Shannon divergence, calculated on the top 100 TCRbeta sequences ranked by frequency, was used to quantify repertoire divergence. For samples with multiple sequencing runs, sorting error was corrected separately for each run before the runs were pooled. This immuneACCESS table, as held by TCRdb, lists in-frame sequences with V and J called but not all clones. Of the missing ones, under half trace to an unresolved V gene in checked studies; the others have no known cause. Clone size and V and J calls were adopted from that table, with D and trimming inferred from the DNA. This sample's table carries several thousand clones. About two fifths of the sample goes to the ten largest clones.

The transplants used related donors along with nonmyeloablative bone marrow transplantation, and in the human trials mixed chimerism was transient. Thawed PBMCs were FACS-sorted into unstimulated Tregs (CD4+CD25+CD127-), CD4+ non-Tregs (CD4+CD25-), CD4 cells and CD8 cells. Several combined kidney and bone marrow transplant recipients from the ITN036ST trial were included as patients, and samples were available only from these trial subjects. Healthy control blood was processed by Ficoll density gradient to PBMCs and cryopreserved; patient PBMCs were collected before and after transplant. As to this clone: Which antigen it targets is not known. The observed sequence ends 3 residues before the CDR3 terminus, with the missing tail filled in from the germline J gene.

The sequence is built from TRBV29-1 and TRBJ1-2; the D segment could be TRBD1, given 6 matching bases. This receptor was identified in a human patient who received a combined kidney and bone marrow transplant. A transplant means some T cells may be of graft donor rather than patient origin. The material was CD8+ T cells from blood (PBMCs), obtained 12 months after the transplant. The CDR3 bases that were read are TGCAGCGTTGGGCCAGGGGCTTACTATGGC. Translated, it gives CSVGPGAYYG. The complete CDR3 reads CSVGPGAYYGYTF. Supplemented by the reference TRBV29-1 and TRBJ1-2 proteins around the CDR3, the complete variable domain is SAVISQKPSRDICQRGTSLTIQCQVDSQVTMMFWYRQQPGQSLTLIATANQGSEATYESGFVIDKFPISRPNLTFSTLTVSNMSPEDSSIYLCSVGPGAYYGYTFGSGTRLTVV.